The 8 T cell receptor beta chains reported below all come from one sample, sequenced in a study of OX40 agonist ivuxolimab in advanced cancers. Libraries were prepared by immunoSEQ multiplex PCR; TCRdb keeps only in-frame clonotypes and omits some of them. This table holds tens of thousands of clones, more than 85% found once. The material was CD4+ or CD8+ T cells sorted from blood, obtained in a trial of the OX40 agonist ivuxolimab. The receptors derive from an adult with an advanced solid tumor such as melanoma, head and neck, liver or kidney cancer.

J is TRBJ1-2 and V is TRBV6-1; D is uncertain. The CDR3 totals 13 residues. Trimming stripped 0 bases from V and 8 bases from J, with 10 bases between. Per germline, CDR1 MNHNS and CDR2 SASEGT. In nucleotides, the CDR3 is TGTGCCAGCAGTGAAGCCCCCGGCGGGGGCTACACCTTC. It specifies CASSEAPGGGYTF.

The chain uses TRBV18 and TRBJ1-1, with D possibly TRBD1 on 5 matching bases. This CDR3 is 14 amino acids long. V was clipped by 5 bases and J by 3 bases, with 13 bases between them. Germline CDR1 reads KGHSH; CDR2 reads LQKENI. CDR3 in amino acids: CASSKRPGDTEAFF. CDR3 in DNA: TGTGCCAGCTCAAAACGTCCGGGGGACACTGAAGCTTTCTTT. Variable domain in full (rest from reference TRBV18 and TRBJ1-1): NAGVMQNPRHLVRRRGQEARLRCSPMKGHSHVYWYRQLPEEGLKFMVYLQKENIIDESGMPKERFSAEFPKEGPSILRIQQVVRGDSAAYFCASSKRPGDTEAFFGQGTRLTVV.

In its sample, this clone was seen once. The gene calls are TRBV7-8 and TRBJ2-7, with 13 positions matching TRBD2. The V and J ends lost 5 bases and 3 bases, in that order; junction bases with no gene match: 1. The CDR3 runs to 14 residues. Germline lookup yields CDR1 SGHVS and CDR2 FQNEAQ. The CDR3 DNA reads as TGTGCCAGCAGCAGGACTAGCGGGAGCTACGAGCAGTACTTC. Translated: CASSRTSGSYEQYF.

In its sample, this clone was seen once. The CDR3 DNA reads as TGTGCCAGTAAGGGTAGCGGGAGATCCGGGGAGCTGTTTTTT. Its protein is CASKGSGRSGELFF. V gene TRBV19 combines with J gene TRBJ2-2; the match to TRBD2 covers 9 bases. Germline V CDR1 and CDR2: LNHDA, SQIVND (reference sequence). After removal of 7 bases from V and 6 bases from J, the junction contained 6 bases not matched to a gene. The CDR3 has 14 amino acids. The full variable domain, rest sourced from reference TRBV19 and TRBJ2-2, is DGGITQSPKYLFRKEGQNVTLSCEQNLNHDAMYWYRQDPGQGLRLIYYSQIVNDFQKGDIAEGYSVSREKKESFPLTVTSAQKNPTAFYLCASKGSGRSGELFFGEGSRLTVL.

The chain couples TRBV2 to TRBJ2-4, with 7 bases that match TRBD1. V was clipped by 3 bases and J by 12 bases; unmatched bases: 8. CDR1 is SNHLY, CDR2 FYNNEI, per germline. There are 13 residues in the CDR3. The DNA for the CDR3 is TGTGCCAGCAGTGAGAGGGGGCAGACCGATCAGTACTTC. This encodes CASSERGQTDQYF.

The rearrangement uses TRBV12-5 and TRBJ1-4; D remains unclear. Trimming removed 5 bases from V and 4 bases from J, with 8 bases in between. Germline CDR1 and CDR2: LGHNT and FRNRAP. The CDR3 extends over 13 amino acids. The CDR3 protein is CASGQTVNEKLFF. CDR3 nucleotides: TGTGCTAGTGGTCAGACTGTTAATGAAAAACTGTTTTTT.

The chain has TRBV5-8 and TRBJ1-1, with D possibly being TRBD1 (5 bases). The CDR3 loop spans 13 amino acids. V shed 4 bases and J shed 6 bases, with 13 bases lying between them. Germline V gene data show CDR1 as SGHTS and CDR2 as YDEGEE. The CDR3 is CASSRDSLAEAFF. CDR3 in DNA: TGTGCCAGCAGCCGAGACAGCCTTGCTGAAGCTTTCTTT.

The CDR3 here is CASRTTGAANTGELFF. CDR3 DNA sequence: TGCGCCAGCAGGACGACAGGGGCGGCGAACACCGGGGAGCTGTTTTTT. This sequence joins TRBV5-1 and TRBJ2-2, with TRBD1 identical over 8 bases. V lost 5 bases, J lost 0 bases, and 6 bases stayed unmatched. CDR3 length: 16 amino acids. Germline values: CDR1 SGHRS, CDR2 YFSETQ.